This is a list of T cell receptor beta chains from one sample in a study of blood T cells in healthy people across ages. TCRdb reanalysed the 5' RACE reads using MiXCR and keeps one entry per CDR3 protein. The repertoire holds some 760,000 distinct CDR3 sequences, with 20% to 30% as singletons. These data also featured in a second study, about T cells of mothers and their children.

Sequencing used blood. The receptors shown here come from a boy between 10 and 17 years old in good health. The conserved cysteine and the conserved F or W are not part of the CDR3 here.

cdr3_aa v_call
ASSFIGQSNSPLH TRBV12-3/TRBV12-4
ASSYRDTGAGELF TRBV5-1
ASSYGTSGNTDTQY TRBV7-3
SVETAANYGCT TRBV29-1
ASSPRLTPKNIQY TRBV21-1
ASSSYVPAYSGANVLT TRBV28
SVDGGTKNIQY TRBV29-1
ATKRGTNTEAF TRBV12-3/TRBV12-4
ASRTGQSNEKLF TRBV28
ASSQQGRQF TRBV5-1
ASSYSSGLMGEQY TRBV6-2/TRBV6-3
ASSLFSTGGYEQY TRBV5-6
ASSAPGQGKTEAF TRBV9
SAARGQLNTEAF TRBV29-1
SAQSTDEKLF TRBV20-1
ASRIGTVQGTQY TRBV3-1
SVEDKAQGGRETQY TRBV29-1
ASSLGGTSGNNEQF TRBV7-3
ASSQVLGQDEAF TRBV4-1
ATSDLRQGISTGELF TRBV24-1
ASSQDREDYGYT TRBV4-3
ASSRGGLAGRETQY TRBV6-1
AIREDRDYNEQF TRBV10-3
ATSRDVRAGGEDEQF TRBV15
ASSKARSRFSEQY TRBV21-1
ASSYEGTDEKLF TRBV6-5
ASSPEIRLAGVVKNIQY TRBV4-1
SVDPGGTRGETQY TRBV29-1
ASSSGTENYGYT TRBV12-3/TRBV12-4
ASSQDPLGTIGYT TRBV4-1
ASSYIRDRISSYNSPLH TRBV7-7
ASSPRGWYLYGYT TRBV12-3/TRBV12-4
ASSPTSGINEQF TRBV7-9
SARIAGADYEQY TRBV20-1
AGSLQGQPQETQY TRBV7-9
SAPPGQSSYEQY TRBV20-1
ASSSQDPKRVAKNIQY TRBV5-5
ASSLGNGAAQTQY TRBV11-2
SAVPAALAKNIQY TRBV20-1
SVEWQGHGYT TRBV29-1
SVEDRDRGIGETQY TRBV29-1
ASSHSDREAPYEQY TRBV4-3
SAPGLASNEQF TRBV20-1
ASSSAVNEQF TRBV5-1
ASSIQGNQPQH TRBV27
ASSQDREGPYEQY TRBV4-3
SAPLPGQRLNTEAF TRBV20-1
SVGTSGYNEQF TRBV29-1
ASSRVYRGAKNIQY TRBV4-3
ASSPHTGEQY TRBV7-9
ASSESRGGTDTQY TRBV6-1
SARNEKLF TRBV29-1
ASSYRSGQETQY TRBV6-2/TRBV6-3
ASSTRDGSSNYGYT TRBV27